Following are 7 T cell receptor beta chains from one sample sequenced in a study of T-cell memory formation after mild COVID-19. MiXCR, applied by TCRdb to the 5' RACE reads, yields one record per CDR3 protein. The repertoire has over 45,000 distinct CDR3 sequences, 28% of them found once; the top ten carry roughly 43%. Sequencing used PBMCs or a T cell subset sorted from them (not recorded which). These receptor sequences come from a man younger than 35 who had mild COVID-19 (a few samples of this study predate the infection). Cell type and time point are not known.

This clonotype turned up a few times. The rearrangement joins TRBV7-8 to TRBJ2-1; 10 bases are a match to TRBD1. Germline values: CDR1 SGHVS, CDR2 FQNEAQ. J gave up 3 bases and V 1 base, and 15 bases lay outside the gene matches. This CDR3 contains 20 residues. The CDR3 here is CASSLDNAFGTGEGYNEQFF. As DNA, the CDR3 is TGTGCCAGCAGCTTAGATAACGCATTCGGGACAGGGGAGGGCTACAATGAGCAGTTCTTC.

V and J are TRBV5-1 and TRBJ2-7; D perhaps matches TRBD1 (6 bases). Trimming shortened V by 7 bases and J by 5 bases, and 19 bases separated the two germline ends. This CDR3 has 14 residues. Germline CDR1 and CDR2: SGHRS and YFSETQ. CDR3 region: CASFAGTSDNEQYF. The CDR3 bases are TGCGCCAGCTTTGCCGGGACATCAGACAACGAGCAGTACTTC.

This clonotype was observed a few times. The chain recombines TRBV20-1 with TRBJ2-2, with D uncertain. The CDR3 spans 16 residues. With 0 bases removed from V and 7 bases from J, the gap between germline ends came to 18 bases. Germline values: CDR1 DFQATT, CDR2 SNEGSKA (reference sequence). CDR3 protein: CSAREIGVWSFGELFF. CDR3 bases: TGCAGTGCTAGAGAGATAGGCGTCTGGAGCTTCGGGGAGCTGTTTTTT.

The CDR3 DNA follows: TGTGCCAGCAGCCCAAGCGTCCTGGGTCGGGGCGGGGAGCTGTTTTTT. Protein sequence: CASSPSVLGRGGELFF. The J gene is TRBJ2-2, the V gene TRBV5-5; possibly TRBD2 for D (5 bases). CDR3 size: 16 residues. Germline lookup yields CDR1 SGHKS and CDR2 YYEKEE (reference sequence). The V end was cut by 4 bases, the J end by 7 bases, with 20 bases between.

This clonotype occurred a few times. The chain is built from TRBV28 and TRBJ2-1; tentatively, D is TRBD1 or TRBD2 (5 bases each). The length of the CDR3 is 16 residues. Trimming removed 1 base from V and 9 bases from J, with 19 bases in between. The germline gives CDR1 MDHEN, CDR2 SYDVKM. CDR3 bases: TGTGCCAGCAGTTTATTAACCAGGGACCCCGTGGGTGAGCAGTTCTTC. It is translated as CASSLLTRDPVGEQFF. The full variable domain, in which reference TRBV28 and TRBJ2-1 provide the parts outside the CDR3, is DVKVTQSSRYLVKRTGEKVFLECVQDMDHENMFWYRQDPGLGLRLIYFSYDVKMKEKGDIPEGYSVSREKKERFSLILESASTNQTSMYLCASSLLTRDPVGEQFFGPGTRLTVL.

The rearrangement joins TRBV5-1 to TRBJ2-2; TRBD1 matches 7 bases. The length of the CDR3 is 15 residues. Germline V gives CDR1 SGHRS, CDR2 YFSETQ. J gave up 4 bases and V 3 bases, and 6 bases lay outside the gene matches. CDR3 nucleotide sequence: TGCGCCAGCAGCTGGAGGAGACAGGGCACCGGGGAGCTGTTTTTT. The encoded protein is CASSWRRQGTGELFF.

The gene calls are TRBV12-3 or TRBV12-4 and TRBJ1-3, with D tentatively TRBD1 (5 bases). This CDR3 is 15 amino acids long. Deletions cut 8 bases from V and 0 bases from J, with 14 bases between. CDR3 DNA sequence: TGTGCCAGCGCACCCCGGGGGGACTCTGGAAACACCATATATTTT. Its protein is CASAPRGDSGNTIYF.